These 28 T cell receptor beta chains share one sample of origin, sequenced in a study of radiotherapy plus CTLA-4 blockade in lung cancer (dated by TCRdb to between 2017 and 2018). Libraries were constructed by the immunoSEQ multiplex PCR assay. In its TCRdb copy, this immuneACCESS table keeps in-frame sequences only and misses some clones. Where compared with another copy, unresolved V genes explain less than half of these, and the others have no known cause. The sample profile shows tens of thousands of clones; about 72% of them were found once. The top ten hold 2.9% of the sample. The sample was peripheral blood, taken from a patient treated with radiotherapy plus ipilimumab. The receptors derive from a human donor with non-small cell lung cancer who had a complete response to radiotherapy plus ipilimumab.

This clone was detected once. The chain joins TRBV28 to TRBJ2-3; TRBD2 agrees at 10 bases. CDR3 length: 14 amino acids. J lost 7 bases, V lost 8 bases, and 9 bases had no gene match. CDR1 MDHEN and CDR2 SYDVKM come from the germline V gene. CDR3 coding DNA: TGTGCCAGCGGCACTAGCGGGAAACAATATACGCAGTATTTT. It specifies CASGTSGKQYTQYF. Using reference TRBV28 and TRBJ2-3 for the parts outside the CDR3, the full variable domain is DVKVTQSSRYLVKRTGEKVFLECVQDMDHENMFWYRQDPGLGLRLIYFSYDVKMKEKGDIPEGYSVSREKKERFSLILESASTNQTSMYLCASGTSGKQYTQYFGPGTRLTVL.

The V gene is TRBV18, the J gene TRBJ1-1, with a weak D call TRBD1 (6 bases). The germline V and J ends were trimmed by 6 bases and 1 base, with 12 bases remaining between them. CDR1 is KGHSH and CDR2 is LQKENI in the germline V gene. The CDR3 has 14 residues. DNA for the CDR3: TGTGCCAGCTCGATGGAGACAGGGAACACTGAAGCTTTCTTT. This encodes CASSMETGNTEAFF.

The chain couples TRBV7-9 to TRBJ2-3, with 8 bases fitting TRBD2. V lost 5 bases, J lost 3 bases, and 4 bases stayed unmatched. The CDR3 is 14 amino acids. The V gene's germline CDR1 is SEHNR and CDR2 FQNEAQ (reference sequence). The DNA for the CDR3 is TGTGCCAGCAGCCCCCGACTAGCGACAGATACGCAGTATTTT. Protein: CASSPRLATDTQYF.

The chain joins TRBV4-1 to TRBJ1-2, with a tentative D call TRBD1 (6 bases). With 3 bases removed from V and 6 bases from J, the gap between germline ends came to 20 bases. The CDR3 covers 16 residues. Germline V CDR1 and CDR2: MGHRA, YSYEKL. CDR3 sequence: CASSQAGAGVSNGYTF. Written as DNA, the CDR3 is TGCGCCAGCAGCCAGGCAGGGGCGGGAGTAAGCAATGGCTACACCTTC.

CDR3: CAISGTGYNQPQHF. CDR3 nucleotide sequence: TGTGCCATCAGCGGGACAGGGTACAATCAGCCCCAGCATTTT. J is TRBJ1-5 and V is TRBV10-3; 9 bases are a match to TRBD1. Trimming removed 6 bases from V and 3 bases from J; junction bases left unmatched: 3. Germline CDR1 and CDR2: ENHRY and SYGVKD. The CDR3 contains 14 residues.

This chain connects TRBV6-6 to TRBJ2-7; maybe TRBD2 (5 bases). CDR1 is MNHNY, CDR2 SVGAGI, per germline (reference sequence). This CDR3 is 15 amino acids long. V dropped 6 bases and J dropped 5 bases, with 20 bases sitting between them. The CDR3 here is CASSPPPPGSNEQYF. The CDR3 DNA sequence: TGTGCCAGCAGCCCTCCCCCGCCGGGATCGAACGAGCAGTACTTC.

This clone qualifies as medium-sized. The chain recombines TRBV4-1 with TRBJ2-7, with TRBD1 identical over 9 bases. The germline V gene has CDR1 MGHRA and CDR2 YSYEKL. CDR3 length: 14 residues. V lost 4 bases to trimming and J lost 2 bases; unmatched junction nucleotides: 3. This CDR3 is CASSPTGGPYEQYF. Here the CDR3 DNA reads TGCGCCAGCAGCCCGACAGGGGGACCCTACGAGCAGTACTTC.

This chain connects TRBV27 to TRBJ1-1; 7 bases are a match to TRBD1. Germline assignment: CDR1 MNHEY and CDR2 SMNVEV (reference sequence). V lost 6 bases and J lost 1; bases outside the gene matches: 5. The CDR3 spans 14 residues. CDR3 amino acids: CASRRTGQNTEAFF. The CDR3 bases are TGTGCCAGCAGGCGGACAGGCCAGAACACTGAAGCTTTCTTT.

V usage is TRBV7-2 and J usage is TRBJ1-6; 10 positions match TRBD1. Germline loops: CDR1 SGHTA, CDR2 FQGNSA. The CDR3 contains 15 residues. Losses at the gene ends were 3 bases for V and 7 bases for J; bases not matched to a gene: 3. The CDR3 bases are TGTGCCAGCAGCTTGGACAGGGGGTGGAATTCACCCCTCCACTTT. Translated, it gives CASSLDRGWNSPLHF.

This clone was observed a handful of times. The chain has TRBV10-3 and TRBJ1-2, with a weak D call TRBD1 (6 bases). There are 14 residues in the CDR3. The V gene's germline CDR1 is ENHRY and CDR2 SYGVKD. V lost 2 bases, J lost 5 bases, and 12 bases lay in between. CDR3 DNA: TGTGCCATCAGTGAGCGACTGGGGGCTTATGGCTACACCTTC. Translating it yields CAISERLGAYGYTF.

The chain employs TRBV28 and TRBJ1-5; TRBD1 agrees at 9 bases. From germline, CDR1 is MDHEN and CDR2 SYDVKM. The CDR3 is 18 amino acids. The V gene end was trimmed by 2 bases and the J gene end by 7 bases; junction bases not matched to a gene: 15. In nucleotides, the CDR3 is TGTGCCAGCAGTTTAGACGGGACAGGGATACGATTAGGGCAGCCCCAGCATTTT. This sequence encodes CASSLDGTGIRLGQPQHF.

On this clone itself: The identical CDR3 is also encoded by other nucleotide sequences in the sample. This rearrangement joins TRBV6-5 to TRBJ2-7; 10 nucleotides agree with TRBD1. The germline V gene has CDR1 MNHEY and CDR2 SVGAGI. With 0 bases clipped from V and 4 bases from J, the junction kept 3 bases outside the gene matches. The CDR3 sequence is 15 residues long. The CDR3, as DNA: TGTGCCAGCAGTTACTCGACAGGGGGCCCGTACGAGCAGTACTTC. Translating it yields CASSYSTGGPYEQYF.

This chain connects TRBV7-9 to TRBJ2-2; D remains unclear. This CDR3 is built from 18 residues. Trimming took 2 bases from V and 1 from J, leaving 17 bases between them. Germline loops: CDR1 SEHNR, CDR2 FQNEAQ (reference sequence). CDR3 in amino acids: CASSLYPSGQVNTGELFF. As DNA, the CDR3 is TGTGCCAGCAGCTTATATCCTTCTGGGCAGGTGAACACCGGGGAGCTGTTTTTT. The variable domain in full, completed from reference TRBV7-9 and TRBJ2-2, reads DTGVSQNPRHKITKRGQNVTFRCDPISEHNRLYWYRQTLGQGPEFLTYFQNEAQLEKSRLLSDRFSAERPKGSFSTLEIQRTEQGDSAMYLCASSLYPSGQVNTGELFFGEGSRLTVL.

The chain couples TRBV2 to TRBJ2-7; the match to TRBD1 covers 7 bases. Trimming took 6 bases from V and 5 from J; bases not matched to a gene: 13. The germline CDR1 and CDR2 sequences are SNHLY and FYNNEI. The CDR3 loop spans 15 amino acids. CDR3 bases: TGTGCCAGCAGCGAGGGGGCCGCAGGGGTGGACGAGCAGTACTTC. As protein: CASSEGAAGVDEQYF.

CDR3 bases: TGCGCCAGCAGCTTGTCGGTCTACACCGGGGAGCTGTTTTTT. Protein product: CASSLSVYTGELFF. The rearrangement joins TRBV5-1 to TRBJ2-2; D gene ambiguous. Trimming shortened V by 1 base and J by 3 bases, and 7 bases separated the two germline ends. This CDR3 contains 14 residues. Germline V CDR1 and CDR2: SGHRS, YFSETQ.

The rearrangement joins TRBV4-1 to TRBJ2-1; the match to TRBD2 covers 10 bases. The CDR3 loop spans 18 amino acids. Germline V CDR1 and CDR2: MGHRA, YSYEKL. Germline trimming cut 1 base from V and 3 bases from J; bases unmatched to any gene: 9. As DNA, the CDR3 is TGCGCCAGCAGCCAAGCATATGGGGGGACTAGCGACTACAATGAGCAGTTCTTC. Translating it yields CASSQAYGGTSDYNEQFF.

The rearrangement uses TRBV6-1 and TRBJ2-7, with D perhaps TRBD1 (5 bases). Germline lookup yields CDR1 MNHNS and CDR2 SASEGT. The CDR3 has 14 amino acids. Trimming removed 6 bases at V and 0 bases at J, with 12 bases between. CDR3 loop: CASRAGLSSYEQYF. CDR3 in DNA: TGTGCCAGCAGAGCAGGGCTGAGCTCCTACGAGCAGTACTTC.

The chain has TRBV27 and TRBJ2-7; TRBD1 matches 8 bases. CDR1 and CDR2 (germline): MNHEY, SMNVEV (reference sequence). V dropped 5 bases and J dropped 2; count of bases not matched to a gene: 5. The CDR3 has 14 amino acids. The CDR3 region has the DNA TGTGCCAGCAGTAAGGACAGGGCCACCTACGAGCAGTACTTC. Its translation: CASSKDRATYEQYF.

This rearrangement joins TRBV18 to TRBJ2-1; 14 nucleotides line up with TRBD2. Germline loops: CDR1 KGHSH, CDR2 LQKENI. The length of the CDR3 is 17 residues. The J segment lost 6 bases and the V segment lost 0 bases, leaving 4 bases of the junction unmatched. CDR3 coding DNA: TGTGCCAGCTCACCACCGGTGGGACTAGCGGGAGCCAATGAGCAGTTCTTC. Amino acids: CASSPPVGLAGANEQFF.

The CDR3: CASSLGVGGVSNQPQHF. DNA for the CDR3: TGTGCCAGCAGCTTAGGGGTAGGGGGGGTTAGCAATCAGCCCCAGCATTTT. The genes are TRBV7-9 and TRBJ1-5; tentative D call: TRBD1 (6 bases). Trimming took 1 base from V and 0 from J, leaving 13 bases between them. The V gene's germline CDR1 is SEHNR and CDR2 FQNEAQ (reference sequence). The CDR3 has 17 residues.

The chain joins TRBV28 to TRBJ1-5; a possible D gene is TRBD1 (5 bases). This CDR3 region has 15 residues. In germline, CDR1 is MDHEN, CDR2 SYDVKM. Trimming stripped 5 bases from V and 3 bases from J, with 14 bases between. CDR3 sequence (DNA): TGTGCCAGCAGTACAATCGCAGGGATCAATCAGCCCCAGCATTTT. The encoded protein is CASSTIAGINQPQHF. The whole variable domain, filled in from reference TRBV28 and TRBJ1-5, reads DVKVTQSSRYLVKRTGEKVFLECVQDMDHENMFWYRQDPGLGLRLIYFSYDVKMKEKGDIPEGYSVSREKKERFSLILESASTNQTSMYLCASSTIAGINQPQHFGDGTRLSIL.

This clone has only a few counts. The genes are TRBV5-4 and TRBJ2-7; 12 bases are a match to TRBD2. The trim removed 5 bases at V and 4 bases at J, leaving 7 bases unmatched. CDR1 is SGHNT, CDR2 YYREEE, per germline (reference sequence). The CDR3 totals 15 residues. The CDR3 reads CASRPGLAGTYEQYF. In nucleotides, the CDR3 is TGTGCCAGCAGACCCGGACTAGCGGGAACTTACGAGCAGTACTTC.

The CDR3 DNA reads as TGCGCCAGCAGCCCACTACTTGGGGGCCGCGGGGAGCTGTTTTTT. Residues: CASSPLLGGRGELFF. The chain combines TRBV5-1 with TRBJ2-2, with D perhaps matching TRBD1 (6 bases). The CDR3 runs to 15 residues. V was shortened by 4 bases and J by 7 bases, with 17 bases between the two germline ends. Per the germline V gene, CDR1 is SGHRS and CDR2 is YFSETQ.

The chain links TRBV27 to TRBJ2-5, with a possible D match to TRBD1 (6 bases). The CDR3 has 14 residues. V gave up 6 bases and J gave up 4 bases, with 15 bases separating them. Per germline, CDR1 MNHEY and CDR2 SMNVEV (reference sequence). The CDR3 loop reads CASSRGQAGETQYF. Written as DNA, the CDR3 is TGTGCCAGCAGCCGGGGACAAGCAGGAGAGACCCAGTACTTC.

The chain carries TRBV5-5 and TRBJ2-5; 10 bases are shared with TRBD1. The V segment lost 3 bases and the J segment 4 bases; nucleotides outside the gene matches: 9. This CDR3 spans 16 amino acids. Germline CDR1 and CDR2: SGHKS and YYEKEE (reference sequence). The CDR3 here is CASSSQGQGLRETQYF. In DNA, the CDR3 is TGTGCCAGCAGCTCTCAGGGACAGGGGTTGAGAGAGACCCAGTACTTC. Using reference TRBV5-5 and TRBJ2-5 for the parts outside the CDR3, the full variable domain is DAGVTQSPTHLIKTRGQQVTLRCSPISGHKSVSWYQQVLGQGPQFIFQYYEKEERGRGNFPDRFSARQFPNYSSELNVNALLLGDSALYLCASSSQGQGLRETQYFGPGTRLLVL.

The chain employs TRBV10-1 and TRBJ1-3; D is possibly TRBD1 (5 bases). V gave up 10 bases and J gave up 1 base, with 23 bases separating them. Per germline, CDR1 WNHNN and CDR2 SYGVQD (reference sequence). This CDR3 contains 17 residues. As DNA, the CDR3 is TGCGCCACGATTCCGGGACTATGGCAAGAATCTGGAAACACCATATATTTT. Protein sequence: CATIPGLWQESGNTIYF.

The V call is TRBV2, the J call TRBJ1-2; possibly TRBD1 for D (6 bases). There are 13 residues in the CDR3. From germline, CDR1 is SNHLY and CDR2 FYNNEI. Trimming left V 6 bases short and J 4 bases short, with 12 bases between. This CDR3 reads CASRGRGGYGYTF. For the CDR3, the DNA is TGTGCCAGCAGGGGCAGGGGTGGCTATGGCTACACCTTC.

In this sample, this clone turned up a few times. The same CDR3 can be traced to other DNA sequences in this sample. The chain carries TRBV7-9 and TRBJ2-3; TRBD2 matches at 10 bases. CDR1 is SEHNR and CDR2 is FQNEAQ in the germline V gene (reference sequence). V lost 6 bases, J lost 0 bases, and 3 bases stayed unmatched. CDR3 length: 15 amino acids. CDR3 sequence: CASSRTSGSTDTQYF. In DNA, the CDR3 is TGTGCCAGCAGTCGGACTAGCGGTAGCACAGATACGCAGTATTTT.